The 19 T cell receptor beta chains below all came from one sample that was sequenced in a study of blood T cell repertoires in COVID-19. Sequencing used immunoSEQ multiplex PCR; TCRdb keeps in-frame clones, though not all of them. The table includes 350,000 to 450,000 clones, 85% detected once. Sequencing used peripheral blood. The receptors originated from a woman aged 18-29 years with acute or convalescent COVID-19.

CDR3 nucleotide sequence: TGTGCTCCCCGAGGGGGTCGAAGCAATCAGCCCCAGCATTTT. Its protein product is CAPRGGRSNQPQHF. This chain connects TRBV12-2 to TRBJ1-5; the table gives TRBD1 as D, unverified against the DNA. TRBV12-2 is given as a pseudogene. CDR3 size: 14 residues.

V usage is TRBV5-1 and J usage is TRBJ1-1; TRBD1 might be the D (5 bases). V lost 2 bases and J 6 bases, leaving 11 bases between the germline ends. The CDR3 loop spans 13 amino acids. CDR1 and CDR2 from the germline V gene are SGHRS and YFSETQ. The CDR3 protein is CASSLIWGAEAFF. The CDR3 DNA follows: TGCGCCAGCAGCTTAATATGGGGGGCTGAAGCTTTCTTT.

This clone was seen a handful of times. V gene TRBV13 combines with J gene TRBJ2-2; 8 positions agree with TRBD2. The trim removed 0 bases at V and 0 bases at J, leaving 0 bases unmatched. Germline values: CDR1 PRHDT, CDR2 FYEKMQ (reference sequence). The CDR3 has 16 amino acids. The chain's CDR3 is CASSLGLAANTGELFF. CDR3 sequence (DNA): TGTGCCAGCAGCTTAGGACTAGCGGCGAACACCGGGGAGCTGTTTTTT.

V usage is TRBV6-5 and J usage is TRBJ1-4; D unresolved. Germline CDR1 and CDR2: MNHEY and SVGAGI. V lost 4 bases and J lost 7, with 13 bases in between. The CDR3 runs to 14 residues. CDR3 loop: CASSLGLEGEKLFF. CDR3 sequence (DNA): TGTGCCAGCAGTTTAGGACTGGAAGGTGAAAAACTGTTTTTT.

This clone was counted only a few times. The V gene is TRBV28, the J gene TRBJ2-1; possible D gene TRBD1, 6 bases. The CDR3 loop spans 13 amino acids. The V end was cut by 10 bases, the J end by 9 bases, with 19 bases between. Germline V CDR1 and CDR2: MDHEN, SYDVKM. The CDR3 here is CATSGPQGTEQFF. In nucleotides, the CDR3 is TGTGCCACCTCGGGACCCCAGGGGACTGAGCAGTTCTTC.

This CDR3 is CAWGSWETNEKLFF. CDR3 nucleotide sequence: TGTGCCTGGGGAAGTTGGGAGACTAATGAAAAACTGTTTTTT. The chain couples TRBV30 to TRBJ1-4; no clear D. The CDR3 has 14 residues. Germline loops: CDR1 GTSNPN, CDR2 SVGIG (reference sequence). The V end lost 5 bases, the J end lost 2 bases, and 12 bases lay between the germline ends.

This chain uses TRBV11-3 with TRBJ1-1; possibly TRBD1 for D (6 bases). The CDR3 sequence is 15 residues long. Germline V lookup: CDR1 SGHNT, CDR2 YENEEA. Trimming left V 0 bases short and J 10 bases short, with 18 bases between. This CDR3 reads CASSLDGDTPKGAFF. CDR3 coding DNA: TGTGCCAGCAGCTTAGATGGGGACACACCCAAGGGAGCTTTCTTT.

A word on this clone: At one boundary the junction diverges from the germline segment, which might be a read error. This chain connects TRBV7-3 to TRBJ1-6; possibly TRBD1 for D (6 bases). The CDR3 loop spans 14 amino acids. Per germline, CDR1 SGHTA and CDR2 FQGTGA. The CDR3 loop is CASSVTGTGSPLHF. The CDR3, as DNA: TGTGCCAGCAGCGTAACAGGGACTGGTTCACCCCTCCACTTT. Filled out from reference TRBV7-3 and TRBJ1-6, the complete variable domain reads GAGVSQTPSNKVTEKGKYVELRCDPISGHTALYWYRQSLGQGPEFLIYFQGTGAADDSGLPNDRFFAVRPEGSVSTLKIQRTERGDSAVYLCASSVTGTGSPLHFGNGTRLTVT.

The chain combines TRBV6-5 with TRBJ1-2, with D tentatively TRBD1 (6 bases). V lost 2 bases and J 3 bases, leaving 10 bases between the germline ends. Germline V gene sequence: CDR1 MNHEY, CDR2 SVGAGI. The CDR3 covers 14 residues. CDR3 sequence reads: CASSYQGHDYGYTF. The CDR3 DNA is TGTGCCAGCAGTTACCAGGGACACGACTATGGCTACACCTTC.

The chain joins TRBV14 to TRBJ1-1; no clear D gene. The CDR3 contains 13 residues. V lost 1 base, J lost 6 bases, and 9 bases lay in between. The germline V gene has CDR1 SGHDN and CDR2 FVKESK. The DNA of the CDR3 is TGTGCCAGCAGCCAAGTCGAACGAGCTGAAGCTTTCTTT. It specifies CASSQVERAEAFF.

The chain couples TRBV9 to TRBJ2-7; D is perhaps TRBD2 (5 bases). This CDR3 spans 14 amino acids. Germline CDR1 reads SGDLS; CDR2 reads YYNGEE. Trimming pared 4 bases from V and 0 bases from J, leaving 11 bases between. CDR3 sequence: CASSPSGSSYEQYF. As DNA, the CDR3 is TGTGCCAGCAGCCCCTCGGGGTCCTCCTACGAGCAGTACTTC.

The chain links TRBV6-5 to TRBJ1-5; unclear D gene. CDR1 MNHEY and CDR2 SVGAGI come from the germline V gene. Trimming pared 7 bases from V and 1 base from J, leaving 8 bases between. This CDR3 comprises 13 residues. CDR3 DNA: TGTGCCAGCAAGAGATACAGCAATCAGCCCCAGCATTTT. Translated, it gives CASKRYSNQPQHF.

With regard to this clone: The same CDR3 can be traced to other DNA sequences in this sample. The CDR3 DNA follows: TGTGCCAGCAGCTTAGGGGGCCAGGGGGAGACCCAGTACTTC. Protein sequence: CASSLGGQGETQYF. This chain uses TRBV7-9 with TRBJ2-5; D is possibly TRBD1 (6 bases). The V and J ends lost 1 base and 5 bases respectively, with 11 bases between them. The germline CDR1 and CDR2 sequences are SEHNR and FQNEAQ (reference sequence). The CDR3 is made up of 14 amino acids.

Only a few counts were recorded for this clone. The chain couples TRBV6-2 or TRBV6-3 to TRBJ2-2, with D tentatively TRBD2 (5 bases). Germline V gene sequence: CDR1 MNHEY, CDR2 SVGEGT. This CDR3 spans 16 amino acids. Trimming left V 5 bases short and J 6 bases short, with 19 bases between. CDR3 sequence reads: CASSDRDPSKPGELFF. As DNA, the CDR3 is TGTGCCAGCAGTGACCGGGATCCCAGCAAACCCGGGGAGCTGTTTTTT.

The chain has TRBV21-1 and TRBJ2-5; the D call in the table, TRBD1, was not verified against the DNA. TRBV21-1 is tagged as a pseudogene. This CDR3 is 15 amino acids long. For the CDR3, the DNA is TGTGCCAGCAGCAAGGACAGGGATTCAGGGGAGACCCAGTACTTC. Encoded protein: CASSKDRDSGETQYF.

This clone appeared a few times. This chain uses TRBV18 with TRBJ1-1, with 10 bases that match TRBD1. The J segment lost 2 bases and the V segment lost 3 bases, leaving 6 bases of the junction unmatched. The CDR3 spans 16 residues. CDR1 is KGHSH and CDR2 is LQKENI in the germline V gene. CDR3 DNA: TGTGCCAGCTCACCTCAACGGACAGGGGGAAACACTGAAGCTTTCTTT. Translation: CASSPQRTGGNTEAFF.

The chain joins TRBV7-9 to TRBJ2-1; a weak D match, TRBD1 (5 bases). The CDR3 has 14 residues. Germline loops: CDR1 SEHNR, CDR2 FQNEAQ (reference sequence). V was pared by 5 bases and J by 5 bases, with 13 bases between. CDR3 region: CASSETDLDNEQFF. The CDR3 DNA reads TGTGCCAGCAGCGAGACAGATTTGGACAATGAGCAGTTCTTC.

This clone was picked up a small number of times. The rearrangement joins TRBV2 to TRBJ1-5; D uncertain. This CDR3 is built from 12 residues. Germline-derived CDR1 and CDR2 are SNHLY and FYNNEI. Trimming removed 6 bases from V and 4 bases from J, with 7 bases in between. For the CDR3, the DNA is TGTGCCAGCAGGGGCACAAATCAGCCCCAGCATTTT. It is translated as CASRGTNQPQHF.

The chain joins TRBV27 to TRBJ2-6; unclear D gene. The CDR3 contains 16 residues. V was shortened by 1 base and J by 2 bases, with 9 bases between the two germline ends. Germline CDR1 is MNHEY and CDR2 is SMNVEV (reference sequence). The CDR3 region has the DNA TGTGCCAGCAGTTTATTAGGAGTTACTGGGGCCAACGTCCTGACTTTC. Amino acids: CASSLLGVTGANVLTF.